The 3 T cell receptor beta chains given below trace back to one sample, sequenced in a study of T-cell memory formation after mild COVID-19. TCRdb independently ran MiXCR on the 5' RACE reads; one entry per CDR3 protein. The sample has 380,000 or so distinct CDR3 sequences, around 15% seen once. Material: PBMCs or a T cell subset sorted from them (not recorded which). These TCRs come from a man aged 18-30 years who had mild COVID-19 (a few samples of this study predate the infection). Cell type and time point are not known.

This clonotype was counted between two and nine times. The chain recombines TRBV19 with TRBJ1-1, with D hard to call. The CDR3 is 13 residues long. V lost 5 bases and J lost 4, with 11 bases in between. Germline V gene data show CDR1 as LNHDA and CDR2 as SQIVND (reference sequence). CDR3: CASSLPGFTEAFF. The CDR3 DNA reads TGTGCCAGTAGTCTGCCCGGGTTCACTGAAGCTTTCTTT.

This rearrangement joins TRBV6-5 to TRBJ1-2, with D possibly matching TRBD1 (6 bases). The CDR3 has 13 amino acids. Germline CDR1 is MNHEY and CDR2 is SVGAGI. V was trimmed by 7 bases and J by 7 bases, leaving 16 bases between them. In DNA form, the CDR3 reads TGTGCCAGCACCGAAACTTCAGGGGTTGGCTACACCTTC. Its translation: CASTETSGVGYTF.

This clonotype was detected many times. The V and J genes are TRBV4-2 and TRBJ2-7; the match to TRBD1 covers 9 bases. Germline V gene sequence: CDR1 LGHNA, CDR2 YNFKEQ. The CDR3 has 15 residues. The ends lost 4 bases at V and 6 bases at J; junction bases unmatched: 10. CDR3 in DNA: TGTGCCAGCAGCCCAGAGACAGGGGGAGTGGGCGAGCAGTACTTC. Amino acid sequence: CASSPETGGVGEQYF.